Below are 30 T cell receptor beta chains sequenced from a single sample in a study of CD8 T cells in ankylosing spondylitis. TCRdb called the 5' RACE reads again in MiXCR, with one record for every CDR3 protein. The table shows some 130,000 distinct CDR3 sequences, with around 8.5% occurring only once. The sequencing input was blood, either unsorted or a sorted T cell fraction (not recorded which). Source of these receptors: a male donor with ankylosing spondylitis or in good health (not recorded which).

This clonotype was found many times. This rearrangement joins TRBV9 to TRBJ2-7, with D perhaps TRBD1 or TRBD2 (5 bases each). The germline CDR1 and CDR2 sequences are SGDLS and YYNGEE. Trimming took off 3 bases at V and 1 base at J, with 11 bases between the two ends. The CDR3 is made up of 14 amino acids. The chain's CDR3 is CASSALGTSYEQYF. As DNA, the CDR3 is TGTGCCAGCAGCGCCCTGGGGACGTCCTACGAGCAGTACTTC.

J is TRBJ1-5 and V is TRBV6-2 or TRBV6-3, with 7 bases fitting TRBD1. The CDR3 is made up of 15 amino acids. The germline gives CDR1 MNHEY, CDR2 SVGEGT. Germline trimming cut 5 bases from V and 0 bases from J; bases unmatched to any gene: 4. CDR3 coding DNA: TGTGCCAGCAGTGCAACAGGGGCTAGCAATCAGCCCCAGCATTTT. It codes for CASSATGASNQPQHF.

This clonotype was picked up many times. The genes are TRBV20-1 and TRBJ2-5; tentative D call: TRBD2 (6 bases). Germline V gives CDR1 DFQATT, CDR2 SNEGSKA (reference sequence). The CDR3 sequence is 16 residues long. V was clipped by 1 base and J by 0 bases, with 15 bases between them. The CDR3 coding sequence is TGCAGTGCTAGAGCCGCCGGGACTCCGTACCAAGAGACCCAGTACTTC. Its translation: CSARAAGTPYQETQYF.

In regard to this clonotype: A much larger clone is a single base away; this may be a read error. This chain uses TRBV27 with TRBJ2-7; 10 bases are shared with TRBD1. Germline assignment: CDR1 MNHEY and CDR2 SMNVEV (reference sequence). This CDR3 spans 14 amino acids. V dropped 6 bases and J dropped 2; count of bases not matched to a gene: 4. CDR3 sequence: CASRRGQGPYEQYF. The CDR3 nucleotides are TGTGCCAGCAGACGGGGACAGGGGCCCTACGAGCAGTACTTC.

This clonotype was detected ten times or more. The CDR3 DNA sequence: TGCAGTGCTAGAGGGGCGTCAGGGGGCCAGAACACTGAAGCTTTCTTT. It yields the protein CSARGASGGQNTEAFF. The chain is built from TRBV20-1 and TRBJ1-1; 8 positions agree with TRBD1. V was pared by 1 base and J by 1 base, with 8 bases of the junction left unmatched. The CDR3 extends over 16 amino acids. Germline V gene sequence: CDR1 DFQATT, CDR2 SNEGSKA (reference sequence).

This clonotype was seen at least ten times. V is TRBV12-3 or TRBV12-4 and J is TRBJ2-6, with a possible D match to TRBD1 (6 bases). Trimming took off 3 bases at V and 3 bases at J, with 12 bases between the two ends. This CDR3 comprises 16 residues. CDR3: CASSLTQGSGANVLTF. Written as DNA, the CDR3 is TGTGCCAGCAGTTTGACCCAGGGGAGTGGGGCCAACGTCCTGACTTTC.

This clonotype was seen at least ten times. The chain recombines TRBV7-2 with TRBJ1-1; D not certain. V lost 5 bases and J 4 bases, leaving 20 bases between the germline ends. The CDR3 loop spans 16 amino acids. CDR1 SGHTA and CDR2 FQGNSA come from the germline V gene. DNA for the CDR3: TGTGCCAGCAGCCCACAAGCCCCAAAACGGGGCACTGAAGCTTTCTTT. It yields the protein CASSPQAPKRGTEAFF.

This clonotype came up a few times. The CDR3 region is CSASEWRSSYNEQFF. The CDR3 DNA is TGCAGTGCTAGCGAGTGGAGGAGCTCCTACAATGAGCAGTTCTTC. The chain links TRBV20-1 to TRBJ2-1; tentative D call: TRBD2 (5 bases). V shed 3 bases and J shed 0 bases, with 12 bases lying between them. The length of the CDR3 is 15 residues. CDR1 is DFQATT and CDR2 is SNEGSKA in the germline V gene (reference sequence).

This clonotype appeared many times. This rearrangement joins TRBV27 to TRBJ1-1, with a tentative D call TRBD1 (5 bases). In germline, CDR1 is MNHEY, CDR2 SMNVEV (reference sequence). V shed 1 base and J shed 5 bases, with 8 bases lying between them. CDR3 length equals 13 residues. The CDR3 protein is CASSLWGTTEAFF. The CDR3 nucleotides are TGTGCCAGCAGTTTATGGGGGACGACTGAAGCTTTCTTT.

This clonotype was seen many times. The chain has TRBV3-1 and TRBJ2-7; no reliable D call. Germline CDR1 LGHDT, CDR2 YNNKEL (reference sequence). V gave up 0 bases and J gave up 2 bases, with 8 bases separating them. The CDR3 runs 14 residues. CDR3 residues: CASSQELAAYEQYF. For the CDR3, the DNA is TGTGCCAGCAGCCAAGAACTTGCGGCCTACGAGCAGTACTTC.

Only a few counts were recorded for this clonotype. The chain has TRBV7-2 and TRBJ2-3, with 9 bases lining up with TRBD2. Per the germline V gene, CDR1 is SGHTA and CDR2 is FQGNSA. This CDR3 is 17 amino acids long. Trimming took 5 bases from V and 3 from J; bases not matched to a gene: 12. The CDR3 loop is CASSGLAGPTLTDTQYF. The CDR3 DNA sequence: TGTGCCAGCAGCGGTCTAGCGGGGCCGACACTAACAGATACGCAGTATTTT.

This clonotype was picked up many times. The chain's CDR3 is CASSLIDNEQFF. In DNA, the CDR3 is TGTGCCAGCAGCCTGATTGACAATGAGCAGTTCTTC. The chain carries TRBV7-8 and TRBJ2-1, with unresolved D. This CDR3 region has 12 residues. V lost 5 bases to trimming and J lost 5 bases, with 7 bases between them. Germline lookup yields CDR1 SGHVS and CDR2 FQNEAQ.

Many counts were recorded for this clonotype. This chain joins TRBV7-2 and TRBJ2-1; 9 positions agree with TRBD2. The ends lost 5 bases at V and 6 bases at J; junction bases unmatched: 8. This CDR3 has 15 residues. The germline CDR1 and CDR2 sequences are SGHTA and FQGNSA. The CDR3 here is CASSILTSGLNEQFF. The CDR3 nucleotides read TGTGCCAGCAGCATCTTGACTAGCGGACTCAATGAGCAGTTCTTC.

This clonotype has at least ten counts. V usage is TRBV29-1 and J usage is TRBJ2-1, with TRBD2 matching over 13 bases. Germline V lookup: CDR1 SQVTM, CDR2 ANQGSEA. Trimming removed 6 bases from V and 8 bases from J; junction bases left unmatched: 4. The CDR3 runs 13 residues. The chain's CDR3 is CSVRTSGSYEQFF. The CDR3 DNA sequence: TGCAGCGTCAGGACTAGCGGGAGCTATGAGCAGTTCTTC.

The table lists this clonotype with a count of one. One end of the junction is discordant with germline, which a read error may explain. V gene TRBV20-1 combines with J gene TRBJ2-1; D is perhaps TRBD1 (5 bases). In germline, CDR1 is DFQATT, CDR2 SNEGSKA (reference sequence). The CDR3 is 16 amino acids. The CDR3 sequence is CCARAERRTKGDEQFF. The DNA for the CDR3 is TGCTGTGCTAGAGCCGAACGACGGACCAAAGGGGATGAGCAGTTCTTC.

The chain joins TRBV20-1 to TRBJ2-5; TRBD2 agrees at 14 bases. Germline V gene sequence: CDR1 DFQATT, CDR2 SNEGSKA (reference sequence). V trimming: 4 bases; J trimming: 4 bases; junction bases outside the gene matches: 2. This CDR3 spans 14 amino acids. The DNA for the CDR3 is TGCAGTGCTATTGGACTAGCGGGAGGAGAGACCCAGTACTTC. Its protein product is CSAIGLAGGETQYF.

The genes are TRBV4-2 and TRBJ1-4; D gene unclear. Between the trimmed V and J ends, which lost 0 bases and 8 bases, there was a span of 13 bases. There are 15 residues in the CDR3. CDR1 is LGHNA and CDR2 is YNFKEQ in the germline V gene. The CDR3 sequence is CASSQDDAPREKLFF. The CDR3 bases are TGTGCCAGCAGCCAAGACGACGCCCCGAGGGAAAAACTGTTTTTT.

This clonotype was detected ten times or more. Sequence at one end of the junction differs from germline and may be a read error. V and J are TRBV20-1 and TRBJ2-2; 11 positions match TRBD2. In germline, CDR1 is DFQATT, CDR2 SNEGSKA (reference sequence). The CDR3 covers 16 residues. Here the CDR3 DNA reads TGCAGTGCTAGAGATCTAGCGGGAGGCTACACGGGGGAGCTGTTTTTT. This codes for CSARDLAGGYTGELFF.

This clonotype was detected ten times or more. The chain couples TRBV29-1 to TRBJ2-1, with TRBD1 identical over 7 bases. The CDR3 consists of 16 residues. V lost 4 bases, J lost 9 bases, and 18 bases stayed unmatched. Germline loops: CDR1 SQVTM, CDR2 ANQGSEA. In nucleotides, the CDR3 is TGCAGCGTTGGTTTCCAGGGGGATTTTCTGGGTGGTGAGCAGTTCTTC. Translation gives CSVGFQGDFLGGEQFF.

This clonotype has at least ten counts. The chain combines TRBV20-1 with TRBJ2-1; the match to TRBD1 covers 11 bases. The CDR3 contains 15 residues. V gave up 3 bases and J gave up 9 bases; unmatched junction bases: 10. CDR1 DFQATT and CDR2 SNEGSKA come from the germline V gene (reference sequence). The CDR3, as DNA: TGCAGTGCTAGCTCTTATGGACAGGGGGCCTCTGAGCAGTTCTTC. Translating it yields CSASSYGQGASEQFF.

This clonotype was detected many times. The chain recombines TRBV20-1 with TRBJ1-5; D gene ambiguous. CDR3 size: 14 residues. Trimming shortened V by 0 bases and J by 8 bases, and 14 bases separated the two germline ends. Germline V gene lookup returns CDR1 DFQATT and CDR2 SNEGSKA (reference sequence). CDR3 in DNA: TGCAGTGCTAGAGATTGGGAGGGATCAAAGCCCCAGCATTTT. Protein: CSARDWEGSKPQHF.

Only a few counts were recorded for this clonotype. This chain joins TRBV20-1 and TRBJ2-5; perhaps TRBD2 as D (5 bases). V gave up 1 base and J gave up 2 bases, with 14 bases separating them. The germline gives CDR1 DFQATT, CDR2 SNEGSKA (reference sequence). This CDR3 comprises 15 residues. CDR3 region: CSARGWGAGQETQYF. Here the CDR3 DNA reads TGCAGTGCTAGAGGCTGGGGAGCTGGTCAAGAGACCCAGTACTTC.

At least ten counts were recorded for this clonotype. The chain carries TRBV5-1 and TRBJ2-1; D gene uncertain. Trimming pared 0 bases from V and 0 bases from J, leaving 7 bases between. The CDR3 is made up of 15 amino acids. CDR1 is SGHRS, CDR2 YFSETQ, per germline. This CDR3 reads CASSLDASSYNEQFF. The DNA of the CDR3 is TGCGCCAGCAGCTTGGACGCAAGCTCCTACAATGAGCAGTTCTTC.

This clonotype was counted ten times or more. The CDR3 bases are TGCGCCAGCAGTGCGGGGGAGACCCAGTACTTC. Translated, it gives CASSAGETQYF. V gene TRBV4-3 combines with J gene TRBJ2-5; weak D call: TRBD2 (6 bases). This CDR3 has 11 amino acids. V lost 6 bases and J lost 5, with 7 bases in between. Germline loops: CDR1 LGHNA, CDR2 YSLEER.

This clonotype was seen repeatedly, ten times or more. V is TRBV5-1 and J is TRBJ2-2; 8 nucleotides align to TRBD1. This CDR3 has 16 amino acids. The J segment lost 4 bases and the V segment lost 4 bases, leaving 9 bases of the junction unmatched. CDR1 is SGHRS and CDR2 is YFSETQ in the germline V gene. The CDR3 nucleotides read TGCGCCAGCAGCAGCCGACAGGGGTCGCCCACCGGGGAGCTGTTTTTT. Translated: CASSSRQGSPTGELFF. The entire variable domain, with the rest obtained from reference TRBV5-1 and TRBJ2-2, is as follows: KAGVTQTPRYLIKTRGQQVTLSCSPISGHRSVSWYQQTPGQGLQFLFEYFSETQRNKGNFPGRFSGRQFSNSRSEMNVSTLELGDSALYLCASSSRQGSPTGELFFGEGSRLTVL.

This clonotype was seen ten or more times. The chain recombines TRBV10-3 with TRBJ1-1; TRBD1 might be the D (6 bases). Germline V gives CDR1 ENHRY, CDR2 SYGVKD. The V end was cut by 4 bases, the J end by 5 bases, with 14 bases between. The CDR3 contains 14 residues. In DNA, the CDR3 is TGTGCCATCAGTGGAGTGGGGAGGGGGACTGAAGCTTTCTTT. It is translated as CAISGVGRGTEAFF.

This clonotype showed up many times. The chain has TRBV29-1 and TRBJ2-1; TRBD1 agrees at 9 bases. The V gene end was trimmed by 5 bases and the J gene end by 6 bases; junction bases not matched to a gene: 8. This CDR3 contains 14 residues. Germline CDR1 is SQVTM and CDR2 is ANQGSEA. DNA of the CDR3: TGCAGCGTTTATCAAGACAGGGGGTTCAATGAGCAGTTCTTC. It yields the protein CSVYQDRGFNEQFF.

This clonotype occurred a few times. A much larger clone lies a single base off, so this may be a read error. The chain employs TRBV20-1 and TRBJ2-4, with D perhaps matching TRBD1 (5 bases). The CDR3 length is 13 residues. CDR1 and CDR2 (germline): DFQATT, SNEGSKA (reference sequence). CDR3 residues: CSAGAVAKNSQYF. The CDR3 coding sequence is TGCAGTGCTGGGGCAGTAGCCAAAAACAGTCAGTACTTC.

This clonotype was counted only a few times. The chain employs TRBV4-1 and TRBJ2-1; the D call may be TRBD1 or TRBD2 (6 bases each). Trimming left V 0 bases short and J 7 bases short, with 19 bases between. The germline CDR1 and CDR2 sequences are MGHRA and YSYEKL. The CDR3 has 17 residues. The CDR3 DNA is TGCGCCAGCAGCCAAGACCCGCCGGGGGCAGTCTTGAATGAGCAGTTCTTC. The encoded protein is CASSQDPPGAVLNEQFF.

This clonotype occurred many times. The chain employs TRBV7-9 and TRBJ2-1; a weak D match, TRBD2 (5 bases). The CDR3 sequence is 14 residues long. In germline, CDR1 is SEHNR, CDR2 FQNEAQ (reference sequence). The V end was cut by 6 bases, the J end by 2 bases, with 11 bases between. CDR3 sequence reads: CASRVAGPYNEQFF. The DNA for the CDR3 is TGTGCCAGCAGAGTGGCGGGTCCCTACAATGAGCAGTTCTTC. Drawing the rest from reference TRBV7-9 and TRBJ2-1, the complete variable domain is DTGVSQNPRHKITKRGQNVTFRCDPISEHNRLYWYRQTLGQGPEFLTYFQNEAQLEKSRLLSDRFSAERPKGSFSTLEIQRTEQGDSAMYLCASRVAGPYNEQFFGPGTRLTVL.